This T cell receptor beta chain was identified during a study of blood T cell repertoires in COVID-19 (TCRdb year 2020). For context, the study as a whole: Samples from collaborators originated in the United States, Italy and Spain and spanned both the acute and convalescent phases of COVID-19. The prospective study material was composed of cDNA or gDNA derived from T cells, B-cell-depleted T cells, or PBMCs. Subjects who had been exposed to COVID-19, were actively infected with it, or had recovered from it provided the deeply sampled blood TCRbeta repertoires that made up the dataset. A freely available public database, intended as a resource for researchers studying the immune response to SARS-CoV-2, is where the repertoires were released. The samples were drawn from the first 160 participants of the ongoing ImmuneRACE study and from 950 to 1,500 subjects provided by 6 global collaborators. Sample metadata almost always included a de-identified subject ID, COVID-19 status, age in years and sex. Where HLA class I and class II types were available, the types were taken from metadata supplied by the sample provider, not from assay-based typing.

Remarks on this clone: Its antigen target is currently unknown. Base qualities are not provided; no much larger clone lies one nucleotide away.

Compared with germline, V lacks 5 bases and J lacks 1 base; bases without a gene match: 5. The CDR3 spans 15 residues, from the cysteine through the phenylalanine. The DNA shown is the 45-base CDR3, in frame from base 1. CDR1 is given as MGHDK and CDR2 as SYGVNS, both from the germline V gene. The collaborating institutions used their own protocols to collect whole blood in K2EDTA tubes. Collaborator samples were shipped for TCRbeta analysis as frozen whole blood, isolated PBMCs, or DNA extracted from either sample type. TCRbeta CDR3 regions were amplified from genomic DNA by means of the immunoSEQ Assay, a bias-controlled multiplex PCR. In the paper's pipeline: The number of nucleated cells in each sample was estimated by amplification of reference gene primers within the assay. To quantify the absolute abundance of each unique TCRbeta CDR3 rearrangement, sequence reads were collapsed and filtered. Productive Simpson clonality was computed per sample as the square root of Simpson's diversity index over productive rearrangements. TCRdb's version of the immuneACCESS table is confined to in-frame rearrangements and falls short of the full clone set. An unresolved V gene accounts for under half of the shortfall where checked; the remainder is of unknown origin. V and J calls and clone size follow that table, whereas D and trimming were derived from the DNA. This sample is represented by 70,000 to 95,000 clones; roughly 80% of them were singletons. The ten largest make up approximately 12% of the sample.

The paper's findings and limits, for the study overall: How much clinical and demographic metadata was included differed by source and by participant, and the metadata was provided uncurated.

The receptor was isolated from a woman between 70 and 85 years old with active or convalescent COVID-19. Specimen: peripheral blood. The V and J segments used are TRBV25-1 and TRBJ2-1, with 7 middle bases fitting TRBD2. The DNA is TGTGCCAGCAGTCATAGGGGAGGGTCCTACAATGAGCAGTTCTTC. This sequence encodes CASSHRGGSYNEQFF.